A selection of T cell receptor beta chains follows, all from one sample in a study of blood T cell repertoires in COVID-19. TCRdb keeps only in-frame clones here, not all; method: immunoSEQ multiplex PCR. The repertoire holds around 39,000 clones, with 80% as singletons. Sequencing was done on a sample of peripheral blood. These receptors all come from a woman aged 70-85 years with acute or convalescent COVID-19. Both conserved end residues are part of each CDR3. Each record gives: D gene, J gene, V gene, clone size, CDR3 protein, CDR3 DNA. D genes are given only for firm matches. Size tells how often a clone was seen (once, few, many) or the class of an expanded clone, and some rows leave it out.

>TRBD1|TRBJ1-2|TRBV7-9|.
CASSQDRGAGGYTF
TGTGCCAGCAGCCAAGACAGGGGGGCTGGTGGCTACACCTTC
>TRBD1|TRBJ1-2|TRBV24-1|.
CATSDPGGQGYTF
TGTGCCACCAGTGATCCAGGGGGTCAAGGCTACACCTTC
>TRBD2|TRBJ2-1|TRBV10-2|.
CASSGPGLAGAYNEQFF
TGCGCCAGCAGTGGTCCGGGACTAGCGGGAGCCTACAATGAGCAGTTCTTC
>.|TRBJ2-5|TRBV15|.
CATSRDPHGETQYF
TGTGCCACCAGCAGAGATCCACACGGGGAGACCCAGTACTTC
>.|TRBJ2-7|TRBV27|.
CASSYRGWQYF
TGTGCCAGCAGTTACCGGGGATGGCAGTACTTC
>.|TRBJ1-5|TRBV18|.
CASSPVSSNQPQHF
TGTGCCAGCTCACCAGTCAGTAGCAATCAGCCCCAGCATTTT
>TRBD1|TRBJ1-1|TRBV6-5|.
CASKPGQGKAFF
TGTGCCAGTAAACCGGGACAGGGTAAAGCTTTCTTT
>.|TRBJ2-5|TRBV6-5|.
CASSKGYQETQYF
TGTGCCAGCAGCAAGGGGTACCAAGAGACCCAGTACTTC
>.|TRBJ1-4|TRBV21-1|.
CASSSTARGSPTNEKLFF
TGTGCCAGCTCCTCAACCGCCAGGGGTTCGCCAACTAATGAAAAACTGTTTTTT
>TRBD1|TRBJ2-7|TRBV2|once
CASWRDRDYEQYF
TGTGCCAGCTGGCGGGACAGGGACTACGAGCAGTACTTC
>TRBD1|TRBJ1-2|TRBV6-5|.
CAVQGADGYTF
TGTGCCGTTCAGGGGGCTGATGGCTACACCTTC
>TRBD2|TRBJ2-7|TRBV20-1|.
CSASAGGLAGDYEQYF
TGCAGTGCTAGTGCGGGGGGACTAGCGGGGGACTACGAGCAGTACTTC
>.|TRBJ2-2|TRBV10-3|.
CAISELEATGELFF
TGTGCCATCAGCGAACTAGAAGCCACCGGGGAGCTGTTTTTT
>.|TRBJ2-3|TRBV7-9|medium-sized
CASSLRLPGDTQYF
TGTGCCAGCAGCTTGAGGTTACCCGGAGATACGCAGTATTTT
>.|TRBJ2-7|TRBV7-8|.
CASSLIGGYEQYF
TGTGCCAGCAGCTTAATCGGAGGGTACGAGCAGTACTTC
>.|TRBJ2-1|TRBV7-8|.
CASSFPDSNEQFF
TGTGCCAGCAGCTTCCCGGACAGCAATGAGCAGTTCTTC
>.|TRBJ2-2|TRBV9|.
CASSVGQFTGELFF
TGTGCCAGCAGCGTTGGACAGTTCACCGGGGAGCTGTTTTTT
>TRBD1|TRBJ1-1|TRBV6-6|once
CASRSTGGGTEAFF
TGTGCCAGCAGGTCGACAGGGGGCGGCACTGAAGCTTTCTTT
>.|TRBJ2-5|TRBV7-9|few
CASSPWGGGEETQYF
TGTGCCAGCAGCCCCTGGGGAGGGGGGGAAGAGACCCAGTACTTC
>.|TRBJ2-6|TRBV21-1|.
CASSNRQGRRTGANVLTF
TGTGCCAGCAGCAACCGACAGGGGAGGAGAACTGGGGCCAACGTCCTGACTTTC
>TRBD2|TRBJ2-3|TRBV5-4|.
CASSPAGTSPDTQYF
TGTGCCAGCAGCCCTGCCGGGACTAGCCCAGATACGCAGTATTTT
>TRBD2|TRBJ2-5|TRBV27|.
CASSWGTSGIGETQYF
TGTGCCAGCAGTTGGGGGACTAGCGGGATTGGGGAGACCCAGTACTTC
>TRBD1|TRBJ1-1|TRBV3-1/TRBV3-2|.
CASSQGDRVNTEAFF
TGTGCCAGCAGCCAAGGGGACAGGGTGAACACTGAAGCTTTCTTT
>.|TRBJ1-1|TRBV18|.
CASSPLHGLGGLNTEAFF
TGTGCCAGCTCACCATTGCACGGGTTGGGTGGATTGAACACTGAAGCTTTCTTT
>.|TRBJ2-5|TRBV27|many
CASRALLGAGETQYF
TGTGCCAGCAGGGCTTTATTGGGTGCCGGGGAGACCCAGTACTTC
>TRBD1|TRBJ1-2|TRBV10-3|.
CAIRKGDSGYTF
TGTGCCATAAGGAAGGGGGACAGTGGCTACACCTTC
>.|TRBJ2-1|TRBV18|.
CASSPPGGINYNEQFF
TGTGCCAGCTCACCACCGGGCGGGATTAATTACAATGAGCAGTTCTTC
>TRBD2|TRBJ2-3|TRBV11-2|.
CASSGIAGATDTQYF
TGTGCCAGCAGCGGAATAGCGGGGGCAACAGATACGCAGTATTTT
>.|TRBJ2-7|TRBV24-1|.
CATSDRASGEQYF
TGTGCCACCAGTGACAGGGCCTCGGGCGAGCAGTACTTC
>.|TRBJ1-5|TRBV5-1|.
CASSSGDGQPQHF
TGCGCCAGCAGTTCAGGGGATGGGCAGCCCCAGCATTTT
>TRBD2|TRBJ2-7|TRBV3-1/TRBV3-2|.
CASSLSGMSSYEQYF
TGTGCCAGCAGCCTCAGCGGGATGAGCTCCTACGAGCAGTACTTC
>.|TRBJ1-4|TRBV6-5|.
CASSYLGGARGEKLFF
TGTGCCAGCAGTTACCTCGGTGGGGCTAGGGGTGAAAAACTGTTTTTT
>.|TRBJ1-1|TRBV7-6|.
CASSSQGRTEAFF
TGTGCCAGCAGCTCACAGGGACGCACTGAAGCTTTCTTT
>TRBD2|TRBJ2-3|TRBV2|.
CASTGAGGVPDTQYF
TGTGCCAGCACCGGAGCGGGAGGAGTCCCAGATACGCAGTATTTT
>.|TRBJ1-2|TRBV27|.
CASSITGHYGYTF
TGTGCCAGCAGTATAACAGGGCACTATGGCTACACCTTC
>.|TRBJ1-6|TRBV28|.
CASSLTEEILIPLHF
TGTGCCAGCAGTTTGACAGAGGAGATTTTAATTCCCCTCCACTTT
>.|TRBJ2-1|TRBV7-6|.
CASSLGWAAGEGHNEQFF
TGTGCCAGCAGCTTAGGATGGGCAGCGGGCGAGGGGCACAATGAGCAGTTCTTC
>TRBD1|TRBJ2-1|TRBV5-4|.
CASSPGQGLNEQFF
TGTGCCAGCAGCCCGGGACAGGGCCTGAATGAGCAGTTCTTC
>TRBD1|TRBJ2-7|TRBV5-4|few
CASSSGWDRLSYEQYF
TGTGCCAGCAGCTCCGGTTGGGACAGACTATCCTACGAGCAGTACTTC
>TRBD1|TRBJ1-1|TRBV2|.
CASRRSRDRGRDGSEAFF
TGTGCCAGCAGACGCTCCCGGGACAGGGGGCGCGATGGATCTGAAGCTTTCTTT
>TRBD1|TRBJ1-1|TRBV10-1|.
CAKRLQGEGRVNTEAFF
TGCGCCAAACGATTACAGGGGGAGGGAAGAGTGAACACTGAAGCTTTCTTT
>.|TRBJ1-6|TRBV19|.
CASTNSYNSPLHF
TGTGCCAGTACAAACAGCTATAATTCACCCCTCCACTTT
>TRBD1|TRBJ2-1|TRBV10-3|.
CASSGTGSYNEQFF
TGTGCCTCCTCCGGGACAGGCTCCTACAATGAGCAGTTCTTC
>TRBD1|TRBJ1-1|TRBV6-2/TRBV6-3|.
CASSYGGQGETEAFF
TGTGCCAGCAGTTACGGGGGACAGGGAGAAACTGAAGCTTTCTTT
>.|TRBJ2-7|TRBV28|.
CASNAGIYEQYF
TGTGCCAGCAATGCCGGGATCTACGAGCAGTACTTC
>.|TRBJ2-7|TRBV19|.
CASSPDSSLYEQYF
TGTGCCAGTAGTCCCGACAGCTCCCTCTACGAGCAGTACTTC
>.|TRBJ1-2|TRBV20-1|.
CSASWGGVGYTF
TGCAGTGCTAGTTGGGGGGGCGTTGGCTACACCTTC
>.|TRBJ1-6|TRBV7-8|.
CASSFLNRQSPLHF
TGTGCCAGCAGCTTTTTAAACAGACAATCACCCCTCCACTTT
>.|TRBJ2-5|TRBV5-1|.
CASSLAVTDQETQYF
TGCGCCAGCAGCTTGGCCGTAACAGATCAAGAGACCCAGTACTTC
>.|TRBJ2-5|TRBV11-2|.
CASSLDLLARETQYF
TGTGCCAGCAGCTTAGATCTGCTAGCTAGGGAGACCCAGTACTTC
>TRBD2|TRBJ2-7|TRBV30|.
CACGTSGSYEQYF
TGTGCCTGCGGGACTAGTGGGAGCTACGAGCAGTACTTC
>.|TRBJ2-1|TRBV5-6|.
CASSFDFNLDNEQFF
TGTGCCAGCAGCTTCGACTTTAACCTTGACAATGAGCAGTTCTTC
>.|TRBJ2-1|TRBV3-1/TRBV3-2|.
CASSQDRSTHEQFF
TGTGCCAGCAGCCAAGATCGTAGCACCCATGAGCAGTTCTTC
>.|TRBJ2-2|TRBV6-1|.
CASSDGVPWDTGELFF
TGTGCCAGCAGTGACGGAGTCCCTTGGGACACCGGGGAGCTGTTTTTT
>.|TRBJ1-4|TRBV3-1/TRBV3-2|.
CASSHRVANEKLFF
TGTGCCAGCAGTCACAGGGTGGCTAATGAAAAACTGTTTTTT